This T cell receptor (beta chain) was captured in a study of blood T cells in healthy people across ages. Study-wide results and limits: Long-lived donors carried more naive CD4+ cells and greater diversity than aged donors. Per million T cells, TCR beta diversity dropped roughly linearly as age increased.

The donors, healthy Caucasians from Russia, were aged roughly 6 to 90. The CDR3 spans 13 residues. V was pared by 4 bases and J by 3 bases, with 10 bases between. Germline loops: CDR1 MNHEY, CDR2 SVGEGT. Alongside a J-beta primer mix, a sample-barcoded 5' primer served in a second PCR lasting about 7 to 11 cycles. TCRdb reprocessed the 5' RACE reads with MiXCR, giving one entry per CDR3 protein. The sample carries about 1.8 million distinct CDR3 sequences, around half recorded once. Turning to this clonotype: What it recognizes is unknown.

Sequencing was performed on blood. This receptor was obtained from a woman in her 40s in good health. The chain joins TRBV6-2 or TRBV6-3 to TRBJ2-7; D is unresolved. This chain's CDR3 is CASSFPVVYEQYF. In DNA form, the CDR3 reads TGTGCCAGCAGTTTCCCGGTCGTCTACGAGCAGTACTTC.